This T cell receptor (beta chain) was recorded in a study of cytomegalovirus exposure and HLA in healthy donors. Regarding donors, all were healthy bone marrow donors. Trimming took 10 bases from V and 2 from J, leaving 12 bases between them. The CDR3 has 13 amino acids. CDR1 and CDR2 from the germline V gene are SEHNR and FQNEAQ (reference sequence). Note on this clone: Antigen specificity is unknown.

Study results and caveats: Indistinguishable V segments, including TRBV6-2 and TRBV6-3, were excluded.

PCR involved 60 Vbeta and 13 Jbeta primers. The protocol was immunoSEQ multiplex PCR, while the TCRdb copy is restricted to in-frame clones and leaves out a portion. The profile covers some 130,000 clones, with 79% appearing a single time and 5% to 8.5% taken by the ten largest. Material for sequencing was PBMCs. The clonotype originates from a man aged 35 to 55 in good health and CMV-seropositive. The chain recombines TRBV7-9 with TRBJ2-1, with a weak D call TRBD1 (6 bases). CDR3 sequence (DNA): TGTGCCACGAACAGGGTCCCCTACAATGAGCAGTTCTTC. Translated, it gives CATNRVPYNEQFF. Looking up the rest from reference TRBV7-9 and TRBJ2-1 gives the full variable domain: DTGVSQNPRHKITKRGQNVTFRCDPISEHNRLYWYRQTLGQGPEFLTYFQNEAQLEKSRLLSDRFSAERPKGSFSTLEIQRTEQGDSAMYLCATNRVPYNEQFFGPGTRLTVL.